This entry describes one T cell receptor beta chain. The record originates from a study of blood T cell repertoires in COVID-19. At the level of the study: Samples of COVID-19 (acute and convalescent) were obtained from the United States, Italy and Spain. The analysed material was cDNA or gDNA that came from T cells, B-cell-depleted T cells, or PBMCs.

Trimming took 7 bases from V and 4 from J, leaving 8 bases between them. CDR1 LGHDT and CDR2 YNNKEL come from the germline V gene (reference sequence). This CDR3 has 11 residues. As handled by the study authors: Scientists estimated how many nucleated cells there were by amplifying reference gene primers. Sequencing was performed with immunoSEQ multiplex PCR; in TCRdb, only in-frame clones are kept and a portion is missing. D and trimming come from the DNA, and the V and J calls and clone size come from that table. The sample lists some 250,000 clones; 89% were seen once. Which cohort a participant joined came from the clinical history participants gave.

Sequenced input: PBMCs or T cells enriched from blood (not recorded which). This chain links TRBV3-1 (or the pseudogene TRBV3-2) with TRBJ2-7; D possibly corresponds to TRBD2 (6 bases). The origin of this receptor is a woman in her 30s with acute COVID-19. CDR3 in amino acids: CASTRGYEQYF. The DNA of the CDR3 is TGTGCCAGCACGCGGGGATACGAGCAGTACTTC.